The 32 T cell receptor beta chains below come from one sample, sequenced in a study of blood T cell repertoires in COVID-19. The assay was immunoSEQ multiplex PCR, and TCRdb's table has in-frame clones only and misses some. This table holds about 300,000 clones, roughly 86% found once. Specimen: PBMCs or T cells enriched from blood (not recorded which). The receptor set was obtained from a woman in her forties or fifties who had been exposed to COVID-19.

This sequence joins TRBV7-8 and TRBJ1-6, with D possibly matching TRBD1 (6 bases). Germline values: CDR1 SGHVS, CDR2 FQNEAQ. This CDR3 has 15 amino acids. With 5 bases removed from V and 6 bases from J, the gap between germline ends came to 14 bases. As DNA, the CDR3 is TGTGCCAGCAGCCCGCAGGGGTTCTCTAATTCACCCCTCCACTTT. It encodes CASSPQGFSNSPLHF.

This rearrangement joins TRBV2 to TRBJ2-6; the D gene is possibly TRBD1 (6 bases). Germline values: CDR1 SNHLY, CDR2 FYNNEI. This CDR3 region has 14 residues. Between the trimmed V and J ends, which lost 8 bases and 3 bases, there was a span of 11 bases. The CDR3 sequence is CASYRVFGANVLTF. For the CDR3, the DNA is TGTGCCAGCTACAGGGTATTTGGGGCCAACGTCCTGACTTTC.

The chain combines TRBV7-9 with TRBJ2-3; 12 bases line up with TRBD1. The CDR3 loop spans 16 amino acids. V dropped 5 bases and J dropped 4; count of bases not matched to a gene: 7. Germline V gene sequence: CDR1 SEHNR, CDR2 FQNEAQ (reference sequence). The CDR3 DNA reads TGTGCCAGCAGCCCACCCGGGACAGGGGGCCCAGATACGCAGTATTTT. It is translated as CASSPPGTGGPDTQYF. Full variable domain (outside the CDR3, taken from reference TRBV7-9 and TRBJ2-3): DTGVSQNPRHKITKRGQNVTFRCDPISEHNRLYWYRQTLGQGPEFLTYFQNEAQLEKSRLLSDRFSAERPKGSFSTLEIQRTEQGDSAMYLCASSPPGTGGPDTQYFGPGTRLTVL.

This clone appeared a single time. This chain links TRBV7-6 with TRBJ2-1; 11 bases match TRBD1. Germline V gene lookup returns CDR1 SGHVS and CDR2 FNYEAQ. This CDR3 region has 16 residues. V shed 2 bases and J 3 bases; nucleotides not matched to a gene: 3. CDR3 sequence (DNA): TGTGCCAGCAGCTTAATGGGACAGGGGGGCTACAATGAGCAGTTCTTC. Translating it yields CASSLMGQGGYNEQFF.

The chain recombines TRBV3-1 (or the pseudogene TRBV3-2) with TRBJ2-2; 8 nucleotides match TRBD1. The CDR3 has 14 residues. Germline trimming cut 6 bases from V and 2 bases from J; bases unmatched to any gene: 2. From germline, CDR1 is LGHDT and CDR2 YNNKEL (reference sequence). CDR3 sequence reads: CASRGTGNTGELFF. CDR3 sequence (DNA): TGTGCCAGCAGGGGGACAGGTAACACCGGGGAGCTGTTTTTT.

J is TRBJ1-1 and V is TRBV4-1; perhaps TRBD1 as D (6 bases). The CDR3 length is 14 residues. The germline gives CDR1 MGHRA, CDR2 YSYEKL. Deletions cut 3 bases from V and 1 base from J, with 9 bases between. CDR3: CASSHRDKNTEAFF. In DNA, the CDR3 is TGCGCCAGCAGCCACCGGGACAAGAACACTGAAGCTTTCTTT.

Only one count was recorded for this clone. The V call is TRBV28, the J call TRBJ2-7; 9 nucleotides agree with TRBD2. The CDR3 consists of 15 residues. The ends lost 3 bases at V and 2 bases at J; junction bases unmatched: 5. The germline V gene encodes CDR1 MDHEN and CDR2 SYDVKM. CDR3 sequence reads: CASSLRSGGAYEQYF. DNA for the CDR3: TGTGCCAGCAGTTTGCGTAGCGGGGGTGCCTACGAGCAGTACTTC. Full variable domain (remainder filled in from reference TRBV28 and TRBJ2-7): DVKVTQSSRYLVKRTGEKVFLECVQDMDHENMFWYRQDPGLGLRLIYFSYDVKMKEKGDIPEGYSVSREKKERFSLILESASTNQTSMYLCASSLRSGGAYEQYFGPGTRLTVT.

This chain joins TRBV11-1 and TRBJ2-7, with a possible D match to TRBD2 (6 bases). This CDR3 contains 17 residues. Trimming shortened V by 0 bases and J by 0 bases, and 15 bases separated the two germline ends. Per germline, CDR1 SGHAT and CDR2 FQDESV (reference sequence). This chain's CDR3 is CASSLALLRGSSYEQYF. The CDR3 DNA reads TGTGCCAGCAGCTTAGCGCTTTTGCGGGGAAGCTCCTACGAGCAGTACTTC.

This clone came up a few times. The CDR3 bases are TGTGCCGGCCAGGGGGACCTTCCCTACGAGCAGTACTTC. Its protein is CAGQGDLPYEQYF. The genes are TRBV2 and TRBJ2-7; 7 bases fit TRBD1. This CDR3 has 13 residues. The V gene end was trimmed by 11 bases and the J gene end by 2 bases; junction bases not matched to a gene: 9. The V gene's germline CDR1 is SNHLY and CDR2 FYNNEI.

Concerning this clone: The junction departs from the called germline gene at one end, perhaps through a read error. The chain has TRBV19 and TRBJ1-5; D remains ambiguous. The CDR3 length is 18 residues. The germline V gene has CDR1 LNHDA and CDR2 SQIVND (reference sequence). The CDR3 loop is CASTIGVARHNSNQPQHF. CDR3 sequence (DNA): TGTGCCAGTACTATAGGAGTTGCTCGACACAATAGCAATCAGCCCCAGCATTTT.

The chain links TRBV27 to TRBJ2-2; 8 positions agree with TRBD1. V lost 0 bases, J lost 6 bases, and 6 bases stayed unmatched. The CDR3 totals 16 residues. From germline, CDR1 is MNHEY and CDR2 SMNVEV (reference sequence). The CDR3 nucleotides are TGTGCCAGCAGTTTATCCACAGGGGGGAGTTCCGGGGAGCTGTTTTTT. Translating gives CASSLSTGGSSGELFF.

The CDR3 DNA reads as TGTGCCAGCAGCGCGCGGGGGGAAAACACCATATATTTT. Encoded protein: CASSARGENTIYF. The chain combines TRBV3-1 (or the pseudogene TRBV3-2) with TRBJ1-3; D possibly corresponds to TRBD1 (5 bases). CDR3 length: 13 residues. V lost 5 bases to trimming and J lost 6 bases, with 11 bases between them. The V gene's germline CDR1 is LGHDT and CDR2 YNNKEL (reference sequence).

The V and J genes are TRBV19 and TRBJ1-5, with 9 positions matching TRBD1. The CDR3 sequence is 15 residues long. The V gene end was trimmed by 4 bases and the J gene end by 5 bases; junction bases not matched to a gene: 6. The germline V gene encodes CDR1 LNHDA and CDR2 SQIVND (reference sequence). The CDR3 bases are TGTGCCAGTAGTACCGGGACAGGGATCCATCAGCCCCAGCATTTT. This sequence encodes CASSTGTGIHQPQHF.

The chain has TRBV10-3 and TRBJ2-7; D unresolved. Germline values: CDR1 ENHRY, CDR2 SYGVKD. V dropped 8 bases and J dropped 5 bases, with 16 bases sitting between them. The CDR3 runs to 13 residues. The CDR3 loop is CAIRNSQEDEQYF. The CDR3 DNA is TGTGCCATCCGTAATTCACAAGAGGACGAGCAGTACTTC.

The chain combines TRBV4-2 with TRBJ1-5, with a weak D call TRBD1 (6 bases). Trimming removed 0 bases at V and 5 bases at J, with 11 bases between. The germline V gene encodes CDR1 LGHNA and CDR2 YNFKEQ. The length of the CDR3 is 15 residues. CDR3 sequence: CASSQDASGDQPQHF. CDR3 DNA sequence: TGTGCCAGCAGCCAAGATGCATCAGGGGATCAGCCCCAGCATTTT.

This chain uses TRBV7-6 with TRBJ1-1, with D maybe TRBD1 (6 bases). CDR3 length equals 13 residues. Germline loops: CDR1 SGHVS, CDR2 FNYEAQ. V was clipped by 4 bases and J by 2 bases, with 8 bases between them. In DNA, the CDR3 is TGTGCCAGCAGCTCGGGACAAAACACTGAAGCTTTCTTT. The encoded protein is CASSSGQNTEAFF. The variable domain in full, with the rest retrieved from reference TRBV7-6 and TRBJ1-1, is GAGVSQSPRYKVTKRGQDVALRCDPISGHVSLYWYRQALGQGPEFLTYFNYEAQQDKSGLPNDRFSAERPEGSISTLTIQRTEQRDSAMYRCASSSGQNTEAFFGQGTRLTVV.

V and J are TRBV5-4 and TRBJ1-1; the match to TRBD1 covers 8 bases. The CDR3 sequence is 15 residues long. The germline gives CDR1 SGHNT, CDR2 YYREEE (reference sequence). The junction had 8 bases not matched to a gene; V was cut back by 4 bases and J by 3 bases. The chain's CDR3 is CASSLRDRRYTEAFF. CDR3 nucleotides: TGTGCCAGCAGCCTACGGGACAGGCGTTACACTGAAGCTTTCTTT. Full variable domain (missing parts from reference TRBV5-4 and TRBJ1-1): ETGVTQSPTHLIKTRGQQVTLRCSSQSGHNTVSWYQQALGQGPQFIFQYYREEENGRGNFPPRFSGLQFPNYSSELNVNALELDDSALYLCASSLRDRRYTEAFFGQGTRLTVV.

The gene calls are TRBV5-4 and TRBJ1-6; 7 bases match TRBD1. Germline CDR1 reads SGHNT; CDR2 reads YYREEE (reference sequence). V dropped 3 bases and J dropped 10; count of bases not matched to a gene: 1. The CDR3 sequence is 12 residues long. This CDR3 reads CASSSQGSPLHF. The CDR3, as DNA: TGTGCCAGCAGCTCACAGGGGTCACCCCTCCACTTT.

This clone has only one observation. J is TRBJ1-2 and V is TRBV30; 10 nucleotides match TRBD1. With 1 base clipped from V and 4 bases from J, the junction kept 3 bases outside the gene matches. The CDR3 sequence is 14 residues long. Germline V gene lookup returns CDR1 GTSNPN and CDR2 SVGIG (reference sequence). The CDR3 region is CAWSADRGSYGYTF. In DNA form, the CDR3 reads TGTGCCTGGAGTGCGGACAGGGGGAGCTATGGCTACACCTTC.

The chain carries TRBV28 and TRBJ1-2; 8 nucleotides match TRBD1. Germline loops: CDR1 MDHEN, CDR2 SYDVKM. Trimming removed 10 bases from V and 6 bases from J; junction bases left unmatched: 16. The CDR3 is 15 residues long. CDR3 sequence reads: CATLLQGEADDGYTF. The CDR3 nucleotides are TGTGCCACTCTGCTACAGGGGGAAGCGGACGATGGCTACACCTTC.

The rearrangement joins TRBV19 to TRBJ1-1; 8 bases fit TRBD1. CDR3 size: 13 residues. V dropped 7 bases and J dropped 7; count of bases not matched to a gene: 8. From germline, CDR1 is LNHDA and CDR2 SQIVND (reference sequence). This CDR3 is CASTTPGGFEAFF. CDR3 DNA sequence: TGTGCCAGTACCACCCCAGGGGGCTTTGAAGCTTTCTTT.

This chain uses TRBV5-1 with TRBJ1-1, with D perhaps TRBD1 (5 bases). This CDR3 is 13 amino acids long. V lost 8 bases, J lost 0 bases, and 11 bases lay in between. The germline gives CDR1 SGHRS, CDR2 YFSETQ. Written as DNA, the CDR3 is TGCGCCAGTAATCAGGGTTTGAACACTGAAGCTTTCTTT. Protein sequence: CASNQGLNTEAFF.

This chain links TRBV18 with TRBJ1-1, with 8 bases matching TRBD1. CDR3 length: 15 residues. Trimming cost V 2 bases and J 8 bases; bases outside gene matches: 10. In germline, CDR1 is KGHSH, CDR2 LQKENI. The CDR3 nucleotides are TGTGCCAGCTCACCAGAGAGACAGGGGTGGTTAGAAGCTTTCTTT. Translation gives CASSPERQGWLEAFF. Full variable domain (remainder filled in from reference TRBV18 and TRBJ1-1): NAGVMQNPRHLVRRRGQEARLRCSPMKGHSHVYWYRQLPEEGLKFMVYLQKENIIDESGMPKERFSAEFPKEGPSILRIQQVVRGDSAAYFCASSPERQGWLEAFFGQGTRLTVV.

This clone occurred once. The genes are TRBV6-5 and TRBJ1-6; perhaps TRBD1 as D (6 bases). Deletions cut 6 bases from V and 10 bases from J, with 19 bases between. The germline CDR1 and CDR2 sequences are MNHEY and SVGAGI. This CDR3 has 15 residues. The CDR3 DNA reads TGTGCCAGCAGCATCCGAGGGGGAAGAGGGTCACCCCTCCACTTT. This gives the protein CASSIRGGRGSPLHF.

The V and J genes are TRBV6-5 and TRBJ1-6; a possible D gene is TRBD1 (6 bases). The V end was cut by 8 bases, the J end by 6 bases, with 8 bases between. Germline V gene sequence: CDR1 MNHEY, CDR2 SVGAGI. The CDR3 is made up of 12 amino acids. CDR3 loop: CASRTVNSPLHF. CDR3 in DNA: TGTGCCAGCCGGACAGTTAATTCACCCCTCCACTTT.

The gene calls are TRBV11-3 and TRBJ2-1; the match to TRBD2 covers 11 bases. With 3 bases clipped from V and 4 bases from J, the junction kept 5 bases outside the gene matches. The CDR3 extends over 16 amino acids. CDR1 is SGHNT, CDR2 YENEEA, per germline. The CDR3 is CASSFAGTSGYNEQFF. For the CDR3, the DNA is TGTGCCAGCAGCTTCGCCGGGACTAGCGGTTACAATGAGCAGTTCTTC.

As regards this clone: Its ends do not fully match the called genes, so a read error is possible. The rearrangement joins TRBV2 to TRBJ2-7, with TRBD1 as a possible D gene (5 bases). From germline, CDR1 is SNHLY and CDR2 FYNNEI. This CDR3 has 15 residues. This CDR3 is CASSVGRESSHEQYF. The DNA of the CDR3 is TGTGCCAGCAGTGTCGGCAGGGAAAGCTCCCACGAGCAGTACTTC. Variable domain in full (rest from reference TRBV2 and TRBJ2-7): EPEVTQTPSHQVTQMGQEVILRCVPISNHLYFYWYRQILGQKVEFLVSFYNNEISEKSEIFDDQFSVERPDGSNFTLKIRSTKLEDSAMYFCASSVGRESSHEQYFGPGTRLTVT.

This sequence joins TRBV4-1 and TRBJ1-4, with D possibly matching TRBD1 (6 bases). Germline CDR1 reads MGHRA; CDR2 reads YSYEKL. V was pared by 1 base and J by 8 bases, with 14 bases between. This CDR3 contains 15 residues. The CDR3 loop reads CASSQAAGEREKLFF. CDR3 nucleotide sequence: TGCGCCAGCAGCCAAGCGGCAGGGGAGAGGGAAAAACTGTTTTTT.

The chain recombines TRBV7-6 with TRBJ2-1; 8 positions agree with TRBD2. The germline V gene has CDR1 SGHVS and CDR2 FNYEAQ. CDR3 length: 16 amino acids. V lost 5 bases, J lost 6 bases, and 12 bases stayed unmatched. The CDR3 nucleotides are TGTGCCAGCAGCCCCCGGGGGGTAGCGGGGAGCAATGAGCAGTTCTTC. Its translation: CASSPRGVAGSNEQFF.

V and J are TRBV21-1 and TRBJ1-1; the table's D call, TRBD1, has no DNA check behind it. TRBV21-1 is an annotated pseudogene. CDR3 length: 13 residues. The CDR3 loop is CASTKQGPTEAFF. For the CDR3, the DNA is TGTGCCAGCACGAAACAGGGGCCCACTGAAGCTTTCTTT.

This rearrangement joins TRBV10-3 to TRBJ1-6; 8 nucleotides match TRBD1. Trimming at V came to 10 bases and at J to 11 bases, leaving 13 bases not matched to a gene. CDR1 is ENHRY, CDR2 SYGVKD, per germline. The CDR3 spans 14 residues. CDR3 nucleotide sequence: TGTGCCAGCTATCCTGGACAGGGTACGGCACCCCTCCACTTT. Encoded protein: CASYPGQGTAPLHF.

The V call is TRBV4-1, the J call TRBJ1-3; 8 bases match TRBD1. The germline V gene encodes CDR1 MGHRA and CDR2 YSYEKL. The CDR3 runs 15 residues. The trim removed 1 base at V and 4 bases at J, leaving 3 bases unmatched. CDR3 nucleotide sequence: TGCGCCAGCAGCCAAGTGCGGGACAGGGGAAACACCATATATTTT. This codes for CASSQVRDRGNTIYF.